This TCR beta chain was identified during a study of blood T cell repertoires in COVID-19. Germline V CDR1 and CDR2: SGHRS, YFSETQ. Trimming shortened V by 1 base and J by 5 bases, and 10 bases separated the two germline ends. The CDR3 is made up of 14 amino acids. This table comes from immunoSEQ multiplex PCR, and its TCRdb copy is limited to in-frame clones, with some not included. The data hold 150,000 to 200,000 clones, with 87% observed a single time. All enrollees were roughly 18 to 100 years old and from about 24 US areas. The chain combines TRBV5-1 with TRBJ1-5; D not certain. This TCR derives from a human donor with acute COVID-19. The donor label of this sample is uncertain. Source material: PBMCs or T cells enriched from blood (not recorded which). Here the CDR3 DNA reads TGCGCCAGCAGCTTGAACACCCTAGATCAGCCCCAGCATTTT. Protein sequence: CASSLNTLDQPQHF.